This entry is about one T cell receptor (beta chain). Its antigen is currently unknown. A multiplex PCR was run with 60 Vbeta primers and 13 Jbeta primers. TCRdb keeps only in-frame clones here, not all; method: immunoSEQ multiplex PCR. The sample carries about 85,000 clones, nearly 80% recorded once. This entry comes from a study of cytomegalovirus exposure and HLA in healthy donors. General observations from the study: Later analysis demonstrated an association between a missense DCLRE1C variant and TCR beta V- and J-gene trimming.

This CDR3 region has 18 residues. The junction had 7 bases not matched to a gene; V was cut back by 0 bases and J by 5 bases. The germline V gene has CDR1 MRHNA and CDR2 SNTAGT. What was sequenced was PBMCs. The genes are TRBV6-4 and TRBJ2-2; 12 nucleotides match TRBD2. The sequence was collected from a woman aged 45-65 years in good health and CMV-seropositive. CDR3 nucleotide sequence: TGTGCCAGCAGTGACTCGTCTAGCGGGGGGGCCGGAACCGGGGAGCTGTTTTTT. Protein product: CASSDSSSGGAGTGELFF.